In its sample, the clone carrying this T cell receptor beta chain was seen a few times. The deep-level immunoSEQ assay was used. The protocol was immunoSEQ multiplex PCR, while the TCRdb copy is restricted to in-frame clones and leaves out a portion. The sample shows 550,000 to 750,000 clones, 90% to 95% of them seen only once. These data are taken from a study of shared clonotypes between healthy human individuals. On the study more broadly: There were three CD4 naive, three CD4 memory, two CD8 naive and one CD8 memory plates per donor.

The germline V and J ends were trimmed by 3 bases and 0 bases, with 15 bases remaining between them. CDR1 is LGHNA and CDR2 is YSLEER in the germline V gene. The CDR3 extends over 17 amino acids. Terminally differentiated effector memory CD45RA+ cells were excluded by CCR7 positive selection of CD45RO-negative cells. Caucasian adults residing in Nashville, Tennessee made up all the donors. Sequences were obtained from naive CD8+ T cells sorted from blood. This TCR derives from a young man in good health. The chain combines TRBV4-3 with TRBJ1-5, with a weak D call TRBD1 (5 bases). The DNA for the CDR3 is TGCGCCAGCAGCCAGAATCCCGGGGGTACTAGCAATCAGCCCCAGCATTTT. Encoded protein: CASSQNPGGTSNQPQHF.